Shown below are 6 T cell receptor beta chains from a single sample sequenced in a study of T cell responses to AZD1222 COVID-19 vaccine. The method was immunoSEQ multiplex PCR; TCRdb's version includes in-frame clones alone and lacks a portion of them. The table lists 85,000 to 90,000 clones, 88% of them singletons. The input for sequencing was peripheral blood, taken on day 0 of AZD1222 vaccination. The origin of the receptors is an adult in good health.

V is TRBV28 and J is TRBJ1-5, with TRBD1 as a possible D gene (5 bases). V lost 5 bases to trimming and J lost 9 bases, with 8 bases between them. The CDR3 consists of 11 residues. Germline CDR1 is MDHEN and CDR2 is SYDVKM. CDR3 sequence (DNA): TGTGCCAGCAGTGATGACAGGCCCCAGCATTTT. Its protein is CASSDDRPQHF.

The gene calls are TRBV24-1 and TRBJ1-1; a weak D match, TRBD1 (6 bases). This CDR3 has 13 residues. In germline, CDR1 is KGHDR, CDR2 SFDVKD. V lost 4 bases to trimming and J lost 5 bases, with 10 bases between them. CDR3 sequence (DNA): TGTGCCACCAGTGAACGAACAGGGACTGAAGCTTTCTTT. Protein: CATSERTGTEAFF.

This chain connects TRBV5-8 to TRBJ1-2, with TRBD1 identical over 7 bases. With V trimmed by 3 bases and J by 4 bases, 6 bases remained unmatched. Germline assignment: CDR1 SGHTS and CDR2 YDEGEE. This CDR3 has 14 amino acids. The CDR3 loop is CASSSTGVGYGYTF. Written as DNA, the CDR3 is TGTGCCAGCAGCTCAACAGGGGTCGGCTATGGCTACACCTTC. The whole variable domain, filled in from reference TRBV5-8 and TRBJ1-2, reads EAGVTQSPTHLIKTRGQQATLRCSPISGHTSVYWYQQALGLGLQFLLWYDEGEERNRGNFPPRFSGRQFPNYSSELNVNALELEDSALYLCASSSTGVGYGYTFGSGTRLTVV.

The CDR3 nucleotides read TGTGCCAGCAGCCTAGCCGGACTAGCCTACGAGCAGTACTTC. Translation: CASSLAGLAYEQYF. The chain recombines TRBV3-1 (or the pseudogene TRBV3-2) with TRBJ2-7; the match to TRBD2 covers 7 bases. The CDR3 runs 14 residues. V gave up 4 bases and J gave up 2 bases; unmatched junction bases: 5. Germline loops: CDR1 LGHDT, CDR2 YNNKEL (reference sequence).

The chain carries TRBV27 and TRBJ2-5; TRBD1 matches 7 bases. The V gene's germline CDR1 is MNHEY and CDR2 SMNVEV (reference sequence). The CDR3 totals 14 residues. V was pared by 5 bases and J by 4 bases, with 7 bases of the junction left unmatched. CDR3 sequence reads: CASSTGPGGETQYF. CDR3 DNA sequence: TGTGCCAGCAGTACAGGCCCAGGGGGAGAGACCCAGTACTTC.

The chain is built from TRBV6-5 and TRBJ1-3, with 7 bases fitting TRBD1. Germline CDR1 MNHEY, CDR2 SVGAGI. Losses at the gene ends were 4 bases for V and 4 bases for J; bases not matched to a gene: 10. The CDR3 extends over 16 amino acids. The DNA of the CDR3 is TGTGCCAGCAGTTTTGGCAGGGGGTACTCCGGAAACACCATATATTTT. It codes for CASSFGRGYSGNTIYF.